Sequencing of this TCR beta chain was carried out in a study of blood T cells in healthy people across ages. Alongside a J-beta primer mix, a sample-barcoded 5' primer served in a second PCR lasting about 6 to 11 cycles. Each CDR3 protein is one row after TCRdb ran MiXCR on the 5' RACE reads. This table holds 980,000 or so distinct CDR3 sequences, roughly 48% found once. Ranging in age from about 6 to 100, the donors were healthy Caucasian individuals from Russia. Germline V gene data show CDR1 as SGHTA and CDR2 as FQGNSA. The CDR3 loop spans 13 amino acids. This clonotype was sampled from a man aged 25 to 40 in good health. Sequencing was done on a sample of blood. This chain links TRBV7-2 with TRBJ2-1; unclear D gene. TRBJ2-7 explains the end of the DNA better; the J call may be wrong. CDR3 bases: TGTGCCAGCAGAACAGCCTCCTACAATGAGCAGTACTTC. Protein sequence: CASRTASYNEQYF.